The clone carrying this TCR beta chain was recorded only once. Its antigen is undetermined. These data are taken from a study of cytomegalovirus exposure and HLA in healthy donors. PCR used 60 Vbeta primers and 13 Jbeta primers. Clones were read by immunoSEQ multiplex PCR, and TCRdb kept only the in-frame ones, dropping some. This table has some 160,000 clones, roughly three quarters appearing once. Notes on the study in general: A later analysis associated 16,000 or so TCR beta sequences with HLA alleles at a 0.05 false discovery rate. Highest at DRB1 and lowest at HLA-C, TCR association rates differed among HLA loci in a later analysis. Association of a missense DCLRE1C variant with TCR beta V- and J-gene trimming was reported in a later analysis.

The CDR3 sequence is 13 residues long. The ends were cut back, 0 bases at V and 8 bases at J, with 10 bases in the middle. The V gene's germline CDR1 is SGHDN and CDR2 FVKESK. This TCR derives from a woman aged 35 to 49 in good health and CMV-seropositive. Material for sequencing was PBMCs. The chain combines TRBV14 with TRBJ1-2; the D is unclear. CDR3 sequence: CASSQDLQYGYTF. The CDR3 bases are TGTGCCAGCAGCCAAGATCTACAGTACGGCTACACCTTC.